The clone carrying this T cell receptor beta chain has only one observation. Per the study methods: For nucleated cells, counts were estimated from reference gene primer amplification. Clones were read by immunoSEQ multiplex PCR, and TCRdb kept only the in-frame ones, dropping some. V and J calls and clone size are given by that table; D and trimming were obtained from the DNA. The sample records roughly 200,000 clones, about 88% being singletons. This sample was included in a study of blood T cell repertoires in COVID-19. Study-level background: The United States, Italy and Spain provided the acute and convalescent COVID-19 samples. The analysed material was cDNA or gDNA that came from T cells, B-cell-depleted T cells, or PBMCs.

The source is a woman of 80 years or more with acute or convalescent COVID-19. The sample comprised peripheral blood.

This CDR3 reads CASSLERTGGSRTEKLFF. The CDR3 DNA reads TGTGCCAGCAGCTTGGAACGGACAGGGGGCTCTCGTACCGAAAAACTGTTTTTT. J is TRBJ1-4 and V is TRBV5-5; 11 bases map to TRBD1. V dropped 0 bases and J dropped 8; count of bases not matched to a gene: 12. Germline V CDR1 and CDR2: SGHKS, YYEKEE (reference sequence). The CDR3 has 18 amino acids.